This T cell receptor (beta chain) was captured in a study of Ad26.COV2.S vaccination and SARS-CoV-2 variants. Study summary: Intramuscularly, Ad26.COV2.S was given either once or twice, 56 days apart.

Treatment noted: roughly 19 received Ad26.COV2.S at low or high dose, single or two shots; 5 received placebo; per-sample allocation not given. All samples were drawn on day 63, counting from the first vaccine or placebo injection. Based in Boston, the donor was an adult of 18-55 years. The table came from immunoSEQ multiplex PCR; TCRdb's copy has only in-frame clones and leaves some out. The profile covers around 300,000 clones, with around 89% appearing a single time and approximately 4.5% taken by the ten largest. Germline trimming cut 5 bases from V and 5 bases from J; bases unmatched to any gene: 3. CDR3 length: 15 amino acids. Germline assignment: CDR1 MNHEY and CDR2 SVGAGI.

This chain connects TRBV6-5 to TRBJ2-1; TRBD2 aligns across 13 bases. Material: peripheral blood, obtained in a trial of Ad26.COV2.S vaccine versus placebo. This receptor was taken from a person between 18 and 65 years old who received the Ad26.COV2.S COVID-19 vaccine or a placebo. CDR3 loop: CASSPGTSGNNEQFF. CDR3 bases: TGTGCCAGCAGTCCAGGGACTAGCGGGAACAATGAGCAGTTCTTC.